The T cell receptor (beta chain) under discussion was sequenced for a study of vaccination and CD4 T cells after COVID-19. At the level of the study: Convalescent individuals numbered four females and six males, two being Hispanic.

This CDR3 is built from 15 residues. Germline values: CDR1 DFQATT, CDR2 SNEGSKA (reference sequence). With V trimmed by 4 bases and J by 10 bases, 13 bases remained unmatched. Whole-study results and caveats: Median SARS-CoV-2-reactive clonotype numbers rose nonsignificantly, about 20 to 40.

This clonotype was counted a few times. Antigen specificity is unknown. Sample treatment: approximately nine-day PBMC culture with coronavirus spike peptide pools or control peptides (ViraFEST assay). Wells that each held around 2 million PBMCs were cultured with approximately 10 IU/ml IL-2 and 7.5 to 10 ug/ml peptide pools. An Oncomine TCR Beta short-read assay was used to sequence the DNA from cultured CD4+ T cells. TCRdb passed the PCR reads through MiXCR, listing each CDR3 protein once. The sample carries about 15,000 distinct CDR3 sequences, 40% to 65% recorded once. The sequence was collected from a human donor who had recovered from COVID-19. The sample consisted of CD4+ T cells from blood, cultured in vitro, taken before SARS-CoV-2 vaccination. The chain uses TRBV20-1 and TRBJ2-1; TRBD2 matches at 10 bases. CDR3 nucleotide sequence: TGCAGTGCTACGGGTTCCCTAGCGGGAGCCCCGGAGCAGTTCTTC. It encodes CSATGSLAGAPEQFF.